One and the same sample provided the 8 T cell receptor beta chains below, sequenced in a study of Tregs in tolerant kidney transplant recipients. TCRdb keeps only in-frame clones here, not all; method: immunoSEQ multiplex PCR. The sample shows 20,000 to 25,000 clones, approximately 81% of them seen only once. Mixed chimerism was transient after nonmyeloablative marrow transplants from related graft donors. The specimen comprised CD8+ T cells from blood (PBMCs), sampled 6 months after the transplant. The origin of the receptors is a human patient who received a combined kidney and bone marrow transplant. Some T cells may possibly be graft donor cells.

This chain joins TRBV9 and TRBJ1-2; no reliable D call. This CDR3 contains 16 residues. Deletions cut 3 bases from V and 3 bases from J, with 18 bases between. Germline loops: CDR1 SGDLS, CDR2 YYNGEE. This CDR3 is CASSATQSGRDYGYTF. CDR3 DNA: TGTGCCAGCAGCGCGACCCAAAGCGGTAGAGACTATGGCTACACCTTC.

The chain is built from TRBV15 and TRBJ1-2; D perhaps matches TRBD1 (6 bases). This CDR3 comprises 19 residues. Per germline, CDR1 LNHNV and CDR2 YYDKDF (reference sequence). V gave up 1 base and J gave up 2 bases, with 23 bases separating them. The CDR3: CATSRALWGRLPPNYGYTF. Here the CDR3 DNA reads TGTGCCACCAGCAGAGCCTTATGGGGGCGCCTACCCCCCAACTATGGCTACACCTTC.

The chain recombines TRBV5-1 with TRBJ2-7, with 9 positions matching TRBD2. CDR3 length equals 16 residues. From germline, CDR1 is SGHRS and CDR2 YFSETQ. J lost 6 bases, V lost 3 bases, and 13 bases had no gene match. CDR3 in amino acids: CASSSIFSGGNREQYF. DNA of the CDR3: TGCGCCAGCAGCTCTATATTTAGCGGGGGCAATCGCGAGCAGTACTTC.

The chain employs TRBV7-9 and TRBJ2-7; 9 bases fit TRBD1. After removal of 8 bases from V and 6 bases from J, the junction contained 2 bases not matched to a gene. Per germline, CDR1 SEHNR and CDR2 FQNEAQ (reference sequence). The CDR3 consists of 11 residues. CDR3 nucleotides: TGTGCCAGCCAGACAGGGGGCGAGCAGTACTTC. Protein product: CASQTGGEQYF.

Only a few counts were recorded for this clone. The chain joins TRBV18 to TRBJ2-7, with 7 positions matching TRBD2. V lost 5 bases and J lost 10; bases outside the gene matches: 5. This CDR3 region has 11 residues. The germline V gene has CDR1 KGHSH and CDR2 LQKENI. CDR3: CASSASGNQYF. Here the CDR3 DNA reads TGTGCCAGCTCAGCTAGCGGCAACCAGTACTTC.

The chain has TRBV4-1 and TRBJ2-1; 14 nucleotides align to TRBD2. After removal of 5 bases from V and 7 bases from J, the junction contained 7 bases not matched to a gene. Germline lookup yields CDR1 MGHRA and CDR2 YSYEKL. There are 16 residues in the CDR3. CDR3 nucleotide sequence: TGCGCCAGCAGCTCCGGGACTAGCGGGAGCGGGAATGAGCAGTTCTTC. This encodes CASSSGTSGSGNEQFF.

This chain connects TRBV5-4 to TRBJ1-2; D is perhaps TRBD1 (5 bases). There are 15 residues in the CDR3. V was pared by 0 bases and J by 4 bases, with 13 bases between. Germline CDR1 SGHNT, CDR2 YYREEE (reference sequence). The CDR3 DNA reads TGTGCCAGCAGCTTGGGTGGGGGGTCTACCTATGGCTACACCTTC. It specifies CASSLGGGSTYGYTF. The full variable domain, in which reference TRBV5-4 and TRBJ1-2 provide the parts outside the CDR3, is ETGVTQSPTHLIKTRGQQVTLRCSSQSGHNTVSWYQQALGQGPQFIFQYYREEENGRGNFPPRFSGLQFPNYSSELNVNALELDDSALYLCASSLGGGSTYGYTFGSGTRLTVV.

This clone was observed once. The gene calls are TRBV5-6 and TRBJ1-2, with D perhaps TRBD1 (5 bases). V lost 0 bases to trimming and J lost 4 bases, with 10 bases between them. Germline V lookup: CDR1 SGHDT, CDR2 YYEEEE. CDR3 size: 14 residues. The CDR3 coding sequence is TGTGCCAGCAGCTTGGGGGACTTGGGCTATGGCTACACCTTC. Protein product: CASSLGDLGYGYTF.